The 22 T cell receptor beta chains below come from one sample, sequenced in a study of blood T cell repertoires in COVID-19. Clones were read by immunoSEQ multiplex PCR, and TCRdb kept only the in-frame ones, dropping some. This sample has 250,000 to 350,000 clones; roughly 90% occur once, and the top ten carry approximately 13%. Sequencing was done on a sample of peripheral blood. The receptors originated from an older woman with acute or convalescent COVID-19.

This clone showed up just a few times. The chain combines TRBV5-1 with TRBJ1-1; TRBD1 might be the D (5 bases). Germline V gene lookup returns CDR1 SGHRS and CDR2 YFSETQ. The CDR3 spans 15 residues. V was pared by 4 bases and J by 1 base, with 14 bases between. CDR3 bases: TGCGCCAGCAGCACCTTGCCAGGGCCGAACACTGAAGCTTTCTTT. This translates into CASSTLPGPNTEAFF.

The chain couples TRBV28 to TRBJ1-3; no definite D call. Germline CDR1 reads MDHEN; CDR2 reads SYDVKM. This CDR3 is 13 amino acids long. Trimming pared 6 bases from V and 2 bases from J, leaving 8 bases between. The CDR3, as DNA: TGTGCCAGCAGCCCGCCGGCTGGAAACACCATATATTTT. This gives the protein CASSPPAGNTIYF.

V is TRBV7-2 and J is TRBJ2-1; 12 positions match TRBD2. The CDR3 runs to 15 residues. Germline lookup yields CDR1 SGHTA and CDR2 FQGNSA. J gave up 16 bases and V 1 base, and 11 bases lay outside the gene matches. The DNA for the CDR3 is TGTGCCAGCAGCTTAGAGACTAGCGGGAGCTTTAAAGGATTCTTC. This gives the protein CASSLETSGSFKGFF.

This clone was seen a single time. This sequence joins TRBV20-1 and TRBJ1-5; TRBD1 matches at 7 bases. The trim removed 3 bases at V and 3 bases at J, leaving 5 bases unmatched. Germline V gene sequence: CDR1 DFQATT, CDR2 SNEGSKA (reference sequence). CDR3 length: 14 amino acids. The CDR3 region is CSASKGQHNQPQHF. The CDR3 DNA is TGCAGTGCTAGTAAGGGACAGCACAATCAGCCCCAGCATTTT.

The chain couples TRBV28 to TRBJ2-7; 12 bases fit TRBD1. The CDR3 runs 14 residues. V shed 10 bases and J 0 bases; nucleotides not matched to a gene: 4. Germline V CDR1 and CDR2: MDHEN, SYDVKM. The DNA for the CDR3 is TGTGCCACCCGGGGACAGGGGGCCTCCTACGAGCAGTACTTC. It specifies CATRGQGASYEQYF.

The J gene is TRBJ1-2, the V gene TRBV29-1; D unresolved. The germline gives CDR1 SQVTM, CDR2 ANQGSEA. V was trimmed by 0 bases and J by 8 bases, leaving 13 bases between them. This CDR3 spans 13 amino acids. The chain's CDR3 is CSVEEPYREGYTF. CDR3 nucleotides: TGCAGCGTTGAAGAACCCTACCGGGAAGGCTACACCTTC.

In its sample, this clone was seen once. The rearrangement uses TRBV2 and TRBJ1-5, with a possible D match to TRBD1 (5 bases). The V gene lost 3 bases and the J gene lost 0 bases, with 9 bases spanning the gap. Germline V gene sequence: CDR1 SNHLY, CDR2 FYNNEI. This CDR3 region has 15 residues. The CDR3, as DNA: TGTGCCAGCAGTGACAGGGCATTTAGCAATCAGCCCCAGCATTTT. Translating it yields CASSDRAFSNQPQHF.

The rearrangement joins TRBV5-5 to TRBJ1-6; no definite D call. The CDR3 consists of 14 residues. Germline-derived CDR1 and CDR2 are SGHKS and YYEKEE (reference sequence). V lost 3 bases and J 2 bases, leaving 6 bases between the germline ends. CDR3 coding DNA: TGTGCCAGCAGCTCCGGGACCTATAATTCACCCCTCCACTTT. It specifies CASSSGTYNSPLHF.

This clone came up a few times. The genes are TRBV5-1 and TRBJ2-5; perhaps TRBD1 as D (5 bases). V lost 0 bases to trimming and J lost 7 bases, with 16 bases between them. CDR1 and CDR2 from the germline V gene are SGHRS and YFSETQ. The length of the CDR3 is 15 residues. For the CDR3, the DNA is TGCGCCAGCAGCTTGGCCTCGGCCGGAAGGGGGACCCAGTACTTC. Amino acid sequence: CASSLASAGRGTQYF.

J is TRBJ1-2 and V is TRBV7-9; 9 bases match TRBD1. V dropped 6 bases and J dropped 5; count of bases not matched to a gene: 7. The CDR3 has 14 amino acids. CDR1 is SEHNR, CDR2 FQNEAQ, per germline (reference sequence). The CDR3 DNA is TGTGCCAGCAGTCCCGGGACAGGGCTTTATGGCTACACCTTC. The encoded protein is CASSPGTGLYGYTF. The full variable domain, with the rest looked up from reference TRBV7-9 and TRBJ1-2, is DTGVSQNPRHKITKRGQNVTFRCDPISEHNRLYWYRQTLGQGPEFLTYFQNEAQLEKSRLLSDRFSAERPKGSFSTLEIQRTEQGDSAMYLCASSPGTGLYGYTFGSGTRLTVV.

The chain couples TRBV10-3 to TRBJ1-2; the match to TRBD1 covers 7 bases. This CDR3 region has 15 residues. The V segment lost 6 bases and the J segment 7 bases; nucleotides outside the gene matches: 14. From germline, CDR1 is ENHRY and CDR2 SYGVKD. The CDR3 bases are TGTGCCATCAGGCCAATCGAGACAGGGTTGGGTGGCTACACCTTC. Encoded protein: CAIRPIETGLGGYTF.

The gene calls are TRBV6-5 and TRBJ2-7; 7 bases line up with TRBD1. V gave up 5 bases and J gave up 1 base; unmatched junction bases: 8. The CDR3 contains 15 residues. The germline V gene has CDR1 MNHEY and CDR2 SVGAGI. The CDR3, as DNA: TGTGCCAGCAGTAGGGCAGGGGGTTATTCCTACGAGCAGTACTTC. Translated, it gives CASSRAGGYSYEQYF.

This clone was found once. The chain couples TRBV19 to TRBJ2-5, with 7 nucleotides matching TRBD2. The J segment lost 4 bases and the V segment lost 6 bases, leaving 5 bases of the junction unmatched. Germline CDR1 LNHDA, CDR2 SQIVND (reference sequence). The CDR3 consists of 13 residues. The CDR3 DNA reads as TGTGCCAGTAGCCTCGCGGGGGTAGAGACCCAGTACTTC. The encoded protein is CASSLAGVETQYF.

The V and J genes are TRBV4-3 and TRBJ2-2, with 8 positions matching TRBD2. V dropped 1 base and J dropped 2; count of bases not matched to a gene: 6. CDR3 size: 17 residues. Germline CDR1 LGHNA, CDR2 YSLEER. The CDR3 bases are TGCGCCAGCAGCCAAGGGAGCGGGAGTCGAAACACCGGGGAGCTGTTTTTT. It is translated as CASSQGSGSRNTGELFF.

The count of this clone is one. Within the sample, other DNA sequences also encode this same CDR3. The rearrangement joins TRBV20-1 to TRBJ1-5, with a possible D match to TRBD1 (6 bases). CDR3 length equals 14 residues. The V end lost 6 bases, the J end lost 1 base, and 13 bases lay between the germline ends. Germline CDR1 and CDR2: DFQATT and SNEGSKA (reference sequence). As DNA, the CDR3 is TGCAGTGCCAGTGGGGGACAAAGCAATCAGCCCCAGCATTTT. Its translation: CSASGGQSNQPQHF.

The chain recombines TRBV19 with TRBJ1-2; D gene ambiguous. Germline V CDR1 and CDR2: LNHDA, SQIVND (reference sequence). The CDR3 is made up of 14 amino acids. The germline V and J ends were trimmed by 4 bases and 3 bases, with 12 bases remaining between them. CDR3: CASSNPWRHYGYTF. Written as DNA, the CDR3 is TGTGCCAGTAGTAACCCCTGGCGGCACTATGGCTACACCTTC.

The genes are TRBV7-2 and TRBJ2-1; the D gene is possibly TRBD2 (6 bases). Germline V lookup: CDR1 SGHTA, CDR2 FQGNSA. V was shortened by 2 bases and J by 12 bases, with 14 bases between the two germline ends. The CDR3 contains 13 residues. The CDR3 sequence: CASSLIRLAPQFF. The CDR3 DNA reads as TGTGCCAGCAGCTTAATTAGGCTAGCGCCGCAGTTCTTC.

The chain joins TRBV19 to TRBJ2-4, with a tentative D call TRBD2 (6 bases). CDR1 is LNHDA, CDR2 SQIVND, per germline (reference sequence). The CDR3 totals 14 residues. V lost 3 bases, J lost 8 bases, and 14 bases lay in between. CDR3 loop: CASSILGGGHIQYF. Here the CDR3 DNA reads TGTGCCAGTAGTATCCTGGGGGGTGGTCACATTCAGTACTTC.

V gene TRBV4-1 combines with J gene TRBJ1-3; the D is unclear. The V gene's germline CDR1 is MGHRA and CDR2 YSYEKL. Trimming removed 1 base at V and 0 bases at J, with 13 bases between. The CDR3 runs 17 residues. CDR3 protein: CASSQVGRAGSGNTIYF. DNA for the CDR3: TGCGCCAGCAGCCAAGTAGGGCGAGCGGGCTCTGGAAACACCATATATTTT.

As regards this clone: The same CDR3 can be traced to other DNA sequences in this sample. This chain links TRBV12-3 or TRBV12-4 with TRBJ1-2, with 8 positions matching TRBD1. V shed 5 bases and J 4 bases; nucleotides not matched to a gene: 3. There are 13 residues in the CDR3. The DNA for the CDR3 is TGTGCCAGCAGTCGACAGGGGAGCTATGGCTACACCTTC. Residues: CASSRQGSYGYTF.

This clone occurred once. J is TRBJ1-1 and V is TRBV4-1; perhaps TRBD1 as D (5 bases). CDR1 and CDR2 (germline): MGHRA, YSYEKL. V dropped 0 bases and J dropped 1 base, with 6 bases sitting between them. The length of the CDR3 is 14 residues. CDR3 nucleotides: TGCGCCAGCAGCCAAGAGACAGCGAACACTGAAGCTTTCTTT. Protein: CASSQETANTEAFF.

To note about this clone: Compared with germline, one end of the junction differs, possibly owing to a read error. This chain connects TRBV6-8 to TRBJ1-1; 8 nucleotides line up with TRBD1. CDR1 is MNHGY, CDR2 SAAAGT, per germline. The CDR3 runs to 14 residues. Written as DNA, the CDR3 is TGTGCCAGCAGATACTCCGGGACAGGCACTGAAGCTTTCTTT. Amino acid sequence: CASRYSGTGTEAFF.